The 5 T cell receptor beta chains given below trace back to one sample, sequenced in a study of vaccination and CD4 T cells after COVID-19. One entry per CDR3 protein results from TCRdb running MiXCR on the PCR reads. This repertoire shows tens of thousands of distinct CDR3 sequences, roughly 51% found once; its top ten account for roughly 1%. The sample was CD4+ T cells from blood, taken before SARS-CoV-2 vaccination. The receptors here all came from a human donor who had recovered from COVID-19.

The chain couples TRBV6-1 to TRBJ2-5; D uncertain. The CDR3 contains 13 residues. Per the germline V gene, CDR1 is MNHNS and CDR2 is SASEGT. The V end was cut by 6 bases, the J end by 5 bases, with 13 bases between. CDR3 sequence reads: CASSRSRSETQYF. The CDR3, as DNA: TGTGCCAGCAGCCGTAGTCGGAGTGAGACCCAGTACTTC.

Comments on this clonotype: It is likely a read error, because the conserved phenylalanine at the end of the CDR3 is missing. CDR3 DNA: TGTGCCAGCACCCCCACGCTCGCCTATGGCTACACCCTC. Amino acid sequence: CASTPTLAYGYTL. This sequence joins TRBV6-1 and TRBJ1-2; D not resolved. V dropped 7 bases and J dropped 4 bases, with 13 bases sitting between them. Per germline, CDR1 MNHNS and CDR2 SASEGT. The CDR3 is 13 amino acids.

The chain combines TRBV6-1 with TRBJ2-7; 14 nucleotides match TRBD2. Per germline, CDR1 MNHNS and CDR2 SASEGT. Trimming at V came to 5 bases and at J to 5 bases, leaving 8 bases not matched to a gene. The CDR3 has 16 amino acids. CDR3 sequence (DNA): TGTGCCAGCAGTCGGGGGACTAGCGGGAGACGCAACGAGCAGTACTTC. Its translation is CASSRGTSGRRNEQYF.

The table lists this clonotype with a few counts. This sequence joins TRBV20-1 and TRBJ2-7; D is possibly TRBD2 (6 bases). V was clipped by 4 bases and J by 6 bases, with 19 bases between them. CDR3 length equals 14 residues. The germline CDR1 and CDR2 sequences are DFQATT and SNEGSKA (reference sequence). In DNA, the CDR3 is TGCAGTGCTAAAACAACGGGAGACCTCCGCGAGCAGTACTTC. Translation gives CSAKTTGDLREQYF.

This chain links TRBV5-1 with TRBJ2-3; 8 bases align to TRBD1. Germline V gene data show CDR1 as SGHRS and CDR2 as YFSETQ. The junction had 6 bases not matched to a gene; V was cut back by 4 bases and J by 5 bases. The CDR3 is made up of 14 amino acids. CDR3 sequence reads: CASSLGQGGDTQYF. In DNA, the CDR3 is TGCGCCAGCAGCCTAGGACAGGGAGGAGATACGCAGTATTTT.